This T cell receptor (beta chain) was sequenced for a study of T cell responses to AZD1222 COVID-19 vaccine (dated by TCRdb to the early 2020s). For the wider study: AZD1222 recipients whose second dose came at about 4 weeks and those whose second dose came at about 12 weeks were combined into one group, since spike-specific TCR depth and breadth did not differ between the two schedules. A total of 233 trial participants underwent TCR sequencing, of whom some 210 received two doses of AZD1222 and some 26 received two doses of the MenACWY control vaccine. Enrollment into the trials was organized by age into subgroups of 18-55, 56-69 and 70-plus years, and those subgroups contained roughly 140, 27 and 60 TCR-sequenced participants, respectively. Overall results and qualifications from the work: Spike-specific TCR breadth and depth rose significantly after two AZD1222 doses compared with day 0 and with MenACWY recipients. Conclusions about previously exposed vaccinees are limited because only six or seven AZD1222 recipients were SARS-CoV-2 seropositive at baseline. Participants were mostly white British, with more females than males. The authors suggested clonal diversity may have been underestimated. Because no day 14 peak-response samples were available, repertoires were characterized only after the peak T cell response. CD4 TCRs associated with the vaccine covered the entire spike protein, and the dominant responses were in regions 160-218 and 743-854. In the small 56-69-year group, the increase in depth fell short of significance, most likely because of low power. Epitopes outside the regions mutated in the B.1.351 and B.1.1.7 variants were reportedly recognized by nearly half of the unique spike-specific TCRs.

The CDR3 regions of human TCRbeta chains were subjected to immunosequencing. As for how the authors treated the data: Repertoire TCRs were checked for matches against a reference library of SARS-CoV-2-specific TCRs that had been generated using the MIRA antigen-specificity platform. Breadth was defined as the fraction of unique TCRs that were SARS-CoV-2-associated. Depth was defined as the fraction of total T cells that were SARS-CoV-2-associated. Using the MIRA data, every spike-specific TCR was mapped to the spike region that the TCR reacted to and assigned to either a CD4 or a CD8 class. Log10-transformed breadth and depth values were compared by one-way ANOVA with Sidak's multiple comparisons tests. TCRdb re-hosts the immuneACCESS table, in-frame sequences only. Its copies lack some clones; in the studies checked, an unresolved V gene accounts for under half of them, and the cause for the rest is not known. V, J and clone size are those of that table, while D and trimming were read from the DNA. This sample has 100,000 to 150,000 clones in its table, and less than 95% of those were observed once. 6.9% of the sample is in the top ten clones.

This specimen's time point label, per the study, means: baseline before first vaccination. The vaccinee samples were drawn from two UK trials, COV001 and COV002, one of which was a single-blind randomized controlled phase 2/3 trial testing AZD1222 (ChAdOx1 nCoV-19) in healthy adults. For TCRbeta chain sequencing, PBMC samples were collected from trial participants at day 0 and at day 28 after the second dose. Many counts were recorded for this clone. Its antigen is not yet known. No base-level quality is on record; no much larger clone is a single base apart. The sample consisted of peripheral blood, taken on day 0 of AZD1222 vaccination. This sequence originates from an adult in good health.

The DNA is TGTGCCAGCAGTGAAGTACCGGGTTCACCCCTCCACTTT. Its protein is CASSEVPGSPLHF. The sequence joins TRBV6-1 to TRBJ1-6, with no confidently assigned D gene. Sequences MNHNS (CDR1) and SASEGT (CDR2) are obtained from the germline V gene. Trimming removed 1 base from V and 9 bases from J, leaving 7 bases between the germline ends. The CDR3 starts with the cysteine, ends with the phenylalanine, and has 13 residues. Kept here is only the CDR3 DNA, which spans 39 bases and is read in frame from base 1.